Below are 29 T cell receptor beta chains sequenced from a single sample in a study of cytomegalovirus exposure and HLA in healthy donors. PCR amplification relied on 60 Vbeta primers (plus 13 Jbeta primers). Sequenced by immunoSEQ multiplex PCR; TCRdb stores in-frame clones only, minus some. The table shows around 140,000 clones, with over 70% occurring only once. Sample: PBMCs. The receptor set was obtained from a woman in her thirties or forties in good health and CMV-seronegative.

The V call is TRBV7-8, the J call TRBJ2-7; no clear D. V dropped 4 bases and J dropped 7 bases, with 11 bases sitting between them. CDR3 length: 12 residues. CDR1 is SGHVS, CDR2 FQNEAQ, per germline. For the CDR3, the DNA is TGTGCCAGCAGCTCACATTCCGGGGAGCAGTACTTC. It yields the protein CASSSHSGEQYF.

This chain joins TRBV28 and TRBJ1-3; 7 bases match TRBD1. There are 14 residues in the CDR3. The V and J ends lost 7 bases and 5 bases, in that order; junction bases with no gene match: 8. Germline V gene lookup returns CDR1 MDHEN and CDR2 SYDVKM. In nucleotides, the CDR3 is TGTGCCAGCATCCCTGGGGACAGAAGAAACACCATATATTTT. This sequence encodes CASIPGDRRNTIYF.

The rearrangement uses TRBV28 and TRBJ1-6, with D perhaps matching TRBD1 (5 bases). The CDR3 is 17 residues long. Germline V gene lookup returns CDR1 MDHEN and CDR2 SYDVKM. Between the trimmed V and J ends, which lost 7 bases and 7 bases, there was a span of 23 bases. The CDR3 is CASTGGGEGDMNSPLHF. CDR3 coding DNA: TGTGCCAGCACCGGGGGAGGGGAGGGCGATATGAATTCACCCCTCCACTTT.

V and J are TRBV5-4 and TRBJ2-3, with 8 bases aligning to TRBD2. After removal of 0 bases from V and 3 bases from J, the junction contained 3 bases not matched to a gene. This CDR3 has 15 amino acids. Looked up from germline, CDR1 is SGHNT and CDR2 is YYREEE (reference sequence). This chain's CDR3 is CASSLAGGPTDTQYF. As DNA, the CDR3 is TGTGCCAGCAGCTTGGCGGGGGGGCCGACAGATACGCAGTATTTT.

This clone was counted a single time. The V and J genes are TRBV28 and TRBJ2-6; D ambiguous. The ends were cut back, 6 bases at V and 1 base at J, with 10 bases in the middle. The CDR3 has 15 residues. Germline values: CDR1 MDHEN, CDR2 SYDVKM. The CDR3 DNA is TGTGCCAGCAGACGGAGCTCATCTGGGGCCAACGTCCTGACTTTC. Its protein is CASRRSSSGANVLTF.

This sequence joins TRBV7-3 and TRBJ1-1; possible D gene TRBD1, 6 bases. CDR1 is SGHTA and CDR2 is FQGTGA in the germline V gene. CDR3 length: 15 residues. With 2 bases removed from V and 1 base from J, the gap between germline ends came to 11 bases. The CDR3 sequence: CASSLYGGPNTEAFF. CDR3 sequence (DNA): TGTGCCAGCAGCTTATACGGGGGGCCGAACACTGAAGCTTTCTTT.

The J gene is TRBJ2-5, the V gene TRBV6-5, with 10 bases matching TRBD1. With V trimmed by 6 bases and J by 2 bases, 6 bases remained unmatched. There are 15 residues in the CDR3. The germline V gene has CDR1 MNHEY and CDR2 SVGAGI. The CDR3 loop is CASSTGTGAQETQYF. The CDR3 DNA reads TGTGCCAGCAGCACCGGGACAGGGGCTCAAGAGACCCAGTACTTC.

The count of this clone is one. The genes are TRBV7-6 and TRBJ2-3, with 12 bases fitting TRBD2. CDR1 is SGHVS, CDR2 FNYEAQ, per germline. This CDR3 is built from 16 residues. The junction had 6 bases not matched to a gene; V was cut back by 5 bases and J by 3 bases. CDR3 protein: CASSLPLAGGTDTQYF. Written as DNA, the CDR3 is TGTGCCAGCAGCCTCCCCCTAGCGGGGGGGACAGATACGCAGTATTTT.

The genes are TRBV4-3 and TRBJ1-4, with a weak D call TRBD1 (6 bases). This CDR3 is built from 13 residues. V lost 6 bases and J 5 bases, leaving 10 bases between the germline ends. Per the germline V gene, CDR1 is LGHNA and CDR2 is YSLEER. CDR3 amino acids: CASSPGVNEKLFF. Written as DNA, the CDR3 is TGCGCCAGCAGTCCAGGGGTAAATGAAAAACTGTTTTTT.

The CDR3 DNA reads TGTGCCAGCAGGGCCATTTCAGGCTACACCTTC. This gives the protein CASRAISGYTF. The chain recombines TRBV25-1 with TRBJ1-2; the D is unclear. This CDR3 is 11 amino acids long. The V end lost 6 bases, the J end lost 8 bases, and 10 bases lay between the germline ends. Germline CDR1 MGHDK, CDR2 SYGVNS.

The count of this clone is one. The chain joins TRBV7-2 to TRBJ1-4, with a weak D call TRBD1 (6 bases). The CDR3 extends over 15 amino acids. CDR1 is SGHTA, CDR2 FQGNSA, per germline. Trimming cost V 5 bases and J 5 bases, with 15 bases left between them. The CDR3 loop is CASSRYRERNEKLFF. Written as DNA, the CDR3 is TGTGCCAGCAGCCGATACAGGGAGAGAAATGAAAAACTGTTTTTT.

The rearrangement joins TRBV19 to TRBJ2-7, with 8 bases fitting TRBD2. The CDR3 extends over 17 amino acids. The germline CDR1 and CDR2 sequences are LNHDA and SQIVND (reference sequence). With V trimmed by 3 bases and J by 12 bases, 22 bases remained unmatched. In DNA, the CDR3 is TGTGCCAGTAGTATCGCCCGTGGAGCGGGGGACCCCGGACCGGCGTACTTC. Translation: CASSIARGAGDPGPAYF.

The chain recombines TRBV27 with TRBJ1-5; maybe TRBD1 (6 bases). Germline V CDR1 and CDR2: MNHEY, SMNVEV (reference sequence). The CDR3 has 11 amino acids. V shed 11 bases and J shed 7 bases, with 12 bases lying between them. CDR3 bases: TGTGCCTCAGGGGTTAAGCAGCCCCAGCATTTT. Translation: CASGVKQPQHF.

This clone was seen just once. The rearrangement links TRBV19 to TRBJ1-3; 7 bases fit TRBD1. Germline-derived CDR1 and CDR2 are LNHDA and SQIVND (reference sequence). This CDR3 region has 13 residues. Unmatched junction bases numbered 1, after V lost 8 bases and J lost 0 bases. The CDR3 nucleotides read TGTGCCAGTTCAGGGGGCTCTGGAAACACCATATATTTT. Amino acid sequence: CASSGGSGNTIYF.

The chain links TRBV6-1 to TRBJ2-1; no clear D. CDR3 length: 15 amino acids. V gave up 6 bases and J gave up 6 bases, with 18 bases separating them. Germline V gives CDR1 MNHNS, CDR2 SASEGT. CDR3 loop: CASRVPLTPGNEQFF. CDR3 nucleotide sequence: TGTGCCAGCAGGGTCCCCCTTACCCCCGGCAATGAGCAGTTCTTC.

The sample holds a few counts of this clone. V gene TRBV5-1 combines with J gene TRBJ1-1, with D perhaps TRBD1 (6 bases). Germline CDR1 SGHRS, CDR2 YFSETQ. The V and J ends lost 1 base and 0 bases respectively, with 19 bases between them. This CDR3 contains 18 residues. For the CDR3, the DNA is TGCGCCAGCAGCTTGAGGACAGCTACCATTGAGATGAACACTGAAGCTTTCTTT. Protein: CASSLRTATIEMNTEAFF.

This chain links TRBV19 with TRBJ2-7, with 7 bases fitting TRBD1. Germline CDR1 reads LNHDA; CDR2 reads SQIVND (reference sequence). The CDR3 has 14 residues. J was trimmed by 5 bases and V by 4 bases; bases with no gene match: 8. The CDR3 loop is CASSTLTGYNEQYF. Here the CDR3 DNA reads TGTGCCAGTAGTACCCTGACAGGGTACAACGAGCAGTACTTC.

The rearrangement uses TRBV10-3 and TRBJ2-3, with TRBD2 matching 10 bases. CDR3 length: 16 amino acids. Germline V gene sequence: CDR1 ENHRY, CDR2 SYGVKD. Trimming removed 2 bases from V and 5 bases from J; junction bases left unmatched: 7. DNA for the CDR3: TGTGCCATCAGTGAGGGGGCTAGCGGGGGTGTAGATACGCAGTATTTT. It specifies CAISEGASGGVDTQYF.

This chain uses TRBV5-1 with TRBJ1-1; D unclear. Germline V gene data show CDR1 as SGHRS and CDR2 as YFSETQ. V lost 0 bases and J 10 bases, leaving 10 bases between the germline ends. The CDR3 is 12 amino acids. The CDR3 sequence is CASSLAGVVAFF. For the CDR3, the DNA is TGCGCCAGCAGCTTGGCCGGGGTAGTAGCTTTCTTT.

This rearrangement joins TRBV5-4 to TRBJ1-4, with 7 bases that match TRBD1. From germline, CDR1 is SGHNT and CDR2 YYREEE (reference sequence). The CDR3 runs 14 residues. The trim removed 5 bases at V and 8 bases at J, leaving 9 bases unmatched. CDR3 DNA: TGTGCCAGCAGTTGGGACAGTAGCGACGAAAAACTGTTTTTT. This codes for CASSWDSSDEKLFF. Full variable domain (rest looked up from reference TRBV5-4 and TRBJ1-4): ETGVTQSPTHLIKTRGQQVTLRCSSQSGHNTVSWYQQALGQGPQFIFQYYREEENGRGNFPPRFSGLQFPNYSSELNVNALELDDSALYLCASSWDSSDEKLFFGSGTQLSVL.

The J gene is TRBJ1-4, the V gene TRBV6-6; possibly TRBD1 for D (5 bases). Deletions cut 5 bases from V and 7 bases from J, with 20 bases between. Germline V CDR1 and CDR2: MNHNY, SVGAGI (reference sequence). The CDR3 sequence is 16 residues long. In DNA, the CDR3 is TGTGCCAGCAGTACCCCCCTGACAGTCGGGGGTGAAAAACTGTTTTTT. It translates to CASSTPLTVGGEKLFF.

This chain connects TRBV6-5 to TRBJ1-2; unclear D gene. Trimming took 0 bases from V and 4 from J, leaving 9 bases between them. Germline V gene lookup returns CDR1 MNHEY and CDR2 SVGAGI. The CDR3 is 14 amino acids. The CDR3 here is CASSYSSPSYGYTF. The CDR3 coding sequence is TGTGCCAGCAGTTACTCTTCCCCTTCCTATGGCTACACCTTC.

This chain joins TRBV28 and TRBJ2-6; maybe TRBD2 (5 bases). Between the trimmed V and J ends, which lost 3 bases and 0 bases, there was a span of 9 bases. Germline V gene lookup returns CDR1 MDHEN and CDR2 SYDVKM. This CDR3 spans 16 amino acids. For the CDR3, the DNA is TGTGCCAGCAGTTTCGGGATTAGCTCTGGGGCCAACGTCCTGACTTTC. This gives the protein CASSFGISSGANVLTF.

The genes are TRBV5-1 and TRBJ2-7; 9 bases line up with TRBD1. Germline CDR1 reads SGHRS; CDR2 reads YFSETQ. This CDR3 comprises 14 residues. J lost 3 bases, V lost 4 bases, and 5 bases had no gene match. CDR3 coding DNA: TGCGCCAGCAGCCCGAAGACAGGGGGCTACGAGCAGTACTTC. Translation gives CASSPKTGGYEQYF.

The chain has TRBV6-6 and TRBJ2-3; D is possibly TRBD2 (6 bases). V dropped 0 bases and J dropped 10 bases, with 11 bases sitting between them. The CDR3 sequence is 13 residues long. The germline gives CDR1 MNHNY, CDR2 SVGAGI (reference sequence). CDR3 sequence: CASSYSRDSPQYF. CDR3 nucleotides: TGTGCCAGCAGTTACTCGAGGGACTCCCCGCAGTATTTT.

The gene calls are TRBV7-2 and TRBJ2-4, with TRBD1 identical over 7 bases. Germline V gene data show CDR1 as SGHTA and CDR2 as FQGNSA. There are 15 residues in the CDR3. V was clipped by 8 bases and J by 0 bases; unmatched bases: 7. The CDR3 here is CASRGQVTAKNIQYF. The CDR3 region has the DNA TGTGCCAGCCGCGGACAGGTGACAGCCAAAAACATTCAGTACTTC.

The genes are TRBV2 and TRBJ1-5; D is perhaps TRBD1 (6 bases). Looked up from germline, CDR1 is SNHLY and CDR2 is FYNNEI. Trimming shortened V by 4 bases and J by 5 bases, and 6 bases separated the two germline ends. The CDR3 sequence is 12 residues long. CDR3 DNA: TGTGCCAGCAGTGGGACAGATCAGCCCCAGCATTTT. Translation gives CASSGTDQPQHF.

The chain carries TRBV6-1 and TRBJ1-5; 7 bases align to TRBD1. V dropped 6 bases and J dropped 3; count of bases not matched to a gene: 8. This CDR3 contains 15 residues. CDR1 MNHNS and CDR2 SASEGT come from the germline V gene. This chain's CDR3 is CASRSDRADNQPQHF. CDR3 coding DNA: TGTGCCAGCAGGAGCGACAGGGCAGACAATCAGCCCCAGCATTTT.

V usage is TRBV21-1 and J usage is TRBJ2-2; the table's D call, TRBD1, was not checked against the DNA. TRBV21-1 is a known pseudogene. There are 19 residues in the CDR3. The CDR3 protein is CASHRPPDRIPTNTGELFF. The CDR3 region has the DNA TGTGCCAGCCACCGTCCCCCGGACAGGATCCCAACGAACACCGGGGAGCTGTTTTTT.